A selection of T cell receptor beta chains follows, all from one sample in a study of CD8+ T cells in alopecia areata. TCRdb keeps only in-frame clones here, not all; method: immunoSEQ multiplex PCR. The data show about 200,000 clones, with roughly 56% seen just once and 4% to 6% held by the top ten. Material: CD8+ T cells sorted from blood. The receptors shown here come from a human donor in good health. Each CDR3 is given with its conserved first and last residue.

V gene	CDR3 length	J gene	CDR3 protein
TRBV29-1	11	TRBJ2-7	CSVIRAYEQYF
TRBV7-9	14	TRBJ2-7	CASSLQGESYEQYF
TRBV30	10	TRBJ2-5	CASTGETQYF
TRBV14	12	TRBJ2-5	CASSQAWETQYF
TRBV19	12	TRBJ2-5	CASSPTQETQYF
TRBV5-1	14	TRBJ2-1	CASSPRDRPNEQFF
TRBV5-6	12	TRBJ1-2	CASSSNRDGYTF
TRBV30	12	TRBJ2-3	CAWSILADTQYF
TRBV30	10	TRBJ2-5	CAWGVETQYF
TRBV29-1	16	TRBJ2-2	CSVEDGGQGATGELFF
TRBV27	15	TRBJ2-3	CASTIATSGGDTQYF
TRBV29-1	12	TRBJ2-2	CSATGGTGELFF
TRBV9	15	TRBJ1-4	CASSVEWGASEKLFF
TRBV5-1	14	TRBJ1-4	CASSLKLTNEKLFF
TRBV30	11	TRBJ2-7	CAWSRGYEQYF
TRBV6-5	15	TRBJ2-7	CASSYSNRNPYEQYF
TRBV29-1	15	TRBJ2-4	CSVSGTGDSGNIQYF
TRBV29-1	13	TRBJ1-2	CSVGQDPFMGYTF
TRBV29-1	15	TRBJ2-7	CSVEGLGDTTIEQYF
TRBV5-1	16	TRBJ1-2	CASSSDSGTGGYGYTF
TRBV27	15	TRBJ1-2	CASSPQSGLVPGYTF
TRBV13	13	TRBJ2-3	CASSPPLTDTQYF
TRBV7-9	15	TRBJ1-1	CASSLPGLGDTEAFF
TRBV6-6	15	TRBJ2-5	CASSYAATVQETQYF
TRBV15	14	TRBJ2-2	CATSKDSNTGELFF
TRBV4-1	15	TRBJ1-1	CASSTRPGLDTEAFF
TRBV2	13	TRBJ1-2	CASGRSGFYGYTF
TRBV4-1	14	TRBJ2-2	CASRGTGGTGELFF
TRBV2	15	TRBJ1-1	CASSVRVEANTEAFF
TRBV30	13	TRBJ1-6	CAWEDGLNSPLHF
TRBV4-1	15	TRBJ1-2	CASSQERAANYGYTF
TRBV4-1	14	TRBJ2-7	CASSQGVRGDEQYF
TRBV2	14	TRBJ2-5	CASSEPTVAETQYF
TRBV5-6	13	TRBJ2-7	CASSTGQEDEQYF
TRBV4-1	16	TRBJ1-1	CASSYRPGAMNTEAFF
TRBV29-1	13	TRBJ1-2	CSVVLGTAYGYTF
TRBV6-1	16	TRBJ2-3	CASSDQSGGATDTQYF
TRBV4-1	13	TRBJ2-7	CASSQGTVYEQYF
TRBV7-9	16	TRBJ2-5	CASSPIQSRAGETQYF
TRBV27	13	TRBJ2-7	CASSLSRVTEQYF
TRBV10-1	16	TRBJ1-5	CARKGRTGMGNQPQHF
TRBV29-1	12	TRBJ1-2	CSELTGTGGYTF
TRBV2	13	TRBJ1-1	CASSALMNTEAFF
TRBV28	16	TRBJ2-7	CASTRGWVSASDEQYF
TRBV4-1	15	TRBJ1-1	CASSHRQGPRTEAFF
TRBV19	12	TRBJ1-6	CASRTQGSPLHF
TRBV9	12	TRBJ2-1	CASTDGSFEQFF
TRBV30	14	TRBJ2-1	CAWWGRSSYNEQFF
TRBV29-1	11	TRBJ1-1	CSVAGTRGAFF
TRBV7-9	16	TRBJ2-1	CASSPPEVEAYNEQFF
TRBV4-1	14	TRBJ2-7	CASSQGRKGYEQYF
TRBV27	15	TRBJ2-7	CASSLSLASSYEQYF
TRBV25-1	12	TRBJ2-5	CASSGGAETQYF
TRBV29-1	12	TRBJ1-2	CSVGEGNYGYTF
TRBV27	14	TRBJ2-5	CASSLGTGGETQYF
TRBV6-5	16	TRBJ2-5	CASSLGDRAVWETQYF
TRBV29-1	17	TRBJ2-1	CSVDSSGGAIAFREQFF
TRBV4-1	16	TRBJ2-7	CASSQLSGLSSYEQYF
TRBV25-1	12	TRBJ1-2	CASKGGNYGYTF
TRBV11-1	15	TRBJ2-7	CASSELDRDFYEQYF